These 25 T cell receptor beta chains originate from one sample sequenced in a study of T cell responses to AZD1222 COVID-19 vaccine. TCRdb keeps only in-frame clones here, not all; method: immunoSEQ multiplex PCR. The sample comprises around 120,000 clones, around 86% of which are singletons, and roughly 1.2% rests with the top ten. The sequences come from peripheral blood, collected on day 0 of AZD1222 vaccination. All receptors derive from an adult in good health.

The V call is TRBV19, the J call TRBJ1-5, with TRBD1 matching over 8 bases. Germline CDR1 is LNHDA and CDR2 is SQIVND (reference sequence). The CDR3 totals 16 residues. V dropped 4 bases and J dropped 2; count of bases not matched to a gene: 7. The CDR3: CASSSRGLYRNQPQHF. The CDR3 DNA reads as TGTGCCAGTAGTAGCAGGGGGCTCTATCGCAATCAGCCCCAGCATTTT.

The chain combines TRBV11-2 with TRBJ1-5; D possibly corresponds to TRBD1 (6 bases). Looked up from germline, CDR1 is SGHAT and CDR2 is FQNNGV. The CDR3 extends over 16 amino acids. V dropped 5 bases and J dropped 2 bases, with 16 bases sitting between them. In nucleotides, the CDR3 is TGTGCCAGCAGCCCGGGAGTTAACAGGGGCAATCAGCCCCAGCATTTT. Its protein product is CASSPGVNRGNQPQHF.

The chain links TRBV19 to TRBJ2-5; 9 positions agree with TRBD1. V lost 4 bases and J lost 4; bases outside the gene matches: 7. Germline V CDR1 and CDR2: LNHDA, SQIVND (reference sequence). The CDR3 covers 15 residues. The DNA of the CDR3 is TGTGCCAGTAGTACTGGGACAGGGAGGCGAGAGACCCAGTACTTC. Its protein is CASSTGTGRRETQYF.

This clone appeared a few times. The CDR3 here is CASSRPRNEQYF. CDR3 DNA sequence: TGTGCCAGCAGCCGACCTAGGAACGAGCAGTACTTC. The gene calls are TRBV6-5 and TRBJ2-7; no definite D call. The CDR3 consists of 12 residues. Germline V lookup: CDR1 MNHEY, CDR2 SVGAGI. The germline V and J ends were trimmed by 6 bases and 5 bases, with 11 bases remaining between them.

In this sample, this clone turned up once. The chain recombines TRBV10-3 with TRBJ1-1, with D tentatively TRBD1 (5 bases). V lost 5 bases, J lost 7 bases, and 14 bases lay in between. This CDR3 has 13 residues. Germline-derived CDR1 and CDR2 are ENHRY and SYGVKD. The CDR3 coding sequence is TGTGCCATCAGTACAGGCCGGGCGTTTGAAGCTTTCTTT. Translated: CAISTGRAFEAFF.

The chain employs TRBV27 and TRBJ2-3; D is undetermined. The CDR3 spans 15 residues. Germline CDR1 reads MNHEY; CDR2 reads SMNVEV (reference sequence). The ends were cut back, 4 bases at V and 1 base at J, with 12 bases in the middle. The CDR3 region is CASSSRPLGTDTQYF. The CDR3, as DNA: TGTGCCAGCAGTTCCCGACCGCTTGGCACAGATACGCAGTATTTT.

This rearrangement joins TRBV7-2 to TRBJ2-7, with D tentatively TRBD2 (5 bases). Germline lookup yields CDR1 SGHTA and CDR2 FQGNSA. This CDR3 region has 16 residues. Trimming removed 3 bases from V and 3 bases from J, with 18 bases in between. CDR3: CASSFPLSLAGYEQYF. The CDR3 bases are TGTGCCAGCAGCTTCCCCCTCAGTCTAGCAGGCTACGAGCAGTACTTC. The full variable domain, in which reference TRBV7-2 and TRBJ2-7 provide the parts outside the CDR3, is GAGVSQSPSNKVTEKGKDVELRCDPISGHTALYWYRQSLGQGLEFLIYFQGNSAPDKSGLPSDRFSAERTGGSVSTLTIQRTQQEDSAVYLCASSFPLSLAGYEQYFGPGTRLTVT.

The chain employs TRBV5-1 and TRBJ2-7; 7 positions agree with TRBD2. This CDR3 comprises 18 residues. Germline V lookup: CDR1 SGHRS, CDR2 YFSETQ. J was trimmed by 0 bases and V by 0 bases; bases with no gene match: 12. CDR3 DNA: TGCGCCAGCAGCTTGGTGGGCCCCGGGGCGGGGGTCTCCTACGAGCAGTACTTC. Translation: CASSLVGPGAGVSYEQYF.

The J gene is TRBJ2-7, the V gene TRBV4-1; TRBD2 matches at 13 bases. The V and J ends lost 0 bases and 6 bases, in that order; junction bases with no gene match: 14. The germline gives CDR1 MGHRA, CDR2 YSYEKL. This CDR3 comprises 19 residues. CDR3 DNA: TGCGCCAGCAGCCAAGAGACTAGCGGGGGGCCCCCTAAGGTAGGCGAGCAGTACTTC. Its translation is CASSQETSGGPPKVGEQYF.

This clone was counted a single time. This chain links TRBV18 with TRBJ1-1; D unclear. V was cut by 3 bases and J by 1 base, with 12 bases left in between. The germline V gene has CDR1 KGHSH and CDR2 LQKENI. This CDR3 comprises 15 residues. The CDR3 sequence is CASSPPAGANTEAFF. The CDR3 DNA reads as TGTGCCAGCTCACCCCCCGCAGGAGCGAACACTGAAGCTTTCTTT. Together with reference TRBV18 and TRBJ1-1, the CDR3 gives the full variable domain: NAGVMQNPRHLVRRRGQEARLRCSPMKGHSHVYWYRQLPEEGLKFMVYLQKENIIDESGMPKERFSAEFPKEGPSILRIQQVVRGDSAAYFCASSPPAGANTEAFFGQGTRLTVV.

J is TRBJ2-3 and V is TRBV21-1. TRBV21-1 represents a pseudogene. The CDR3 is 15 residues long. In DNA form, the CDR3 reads TGTGCCAGCAGCACCTTGGGTTCAAAGGGAGATACGCAGTATTTT. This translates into CASSTLGSKGDTQYF.

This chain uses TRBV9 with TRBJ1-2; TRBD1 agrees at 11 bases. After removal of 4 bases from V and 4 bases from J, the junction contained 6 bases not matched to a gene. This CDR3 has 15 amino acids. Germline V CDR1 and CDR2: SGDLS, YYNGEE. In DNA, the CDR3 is TGTGCCAGCAGCTACCGGACAGGGGGCGGCTATGGCTACACCTTC. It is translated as CASSYRTGGGYGYTF.

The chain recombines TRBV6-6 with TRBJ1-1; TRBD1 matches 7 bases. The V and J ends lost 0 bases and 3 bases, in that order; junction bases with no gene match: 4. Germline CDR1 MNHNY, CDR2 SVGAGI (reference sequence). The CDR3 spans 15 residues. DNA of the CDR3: TGTGCCAGCAGTTACTCCGGGACAGTCGACACTGAAGCTTTCTTT. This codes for CASSYSGTVDTEAFF.

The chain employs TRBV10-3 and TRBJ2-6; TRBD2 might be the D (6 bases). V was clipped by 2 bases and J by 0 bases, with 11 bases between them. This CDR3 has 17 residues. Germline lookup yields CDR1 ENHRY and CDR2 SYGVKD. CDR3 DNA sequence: TGTGCCATCAGTGAGAAGGGCGGGAACTCTGGGGCCAACGTCCTGACTTTC. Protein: CAISEKGGNSGANVLTF.

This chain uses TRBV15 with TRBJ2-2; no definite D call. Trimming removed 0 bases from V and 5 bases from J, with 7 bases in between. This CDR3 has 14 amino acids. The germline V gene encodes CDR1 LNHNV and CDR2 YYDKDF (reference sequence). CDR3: CATSRDPSTGELFF. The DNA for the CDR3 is TGTGCCACCAGCAGAGATCCCTCTACCGGGGAGCTGTTTTTT.

CDR3 sequence reads: CASSPPPFVNSPLHF. As DNA, the CDR3 is TGCGCCAGCAGTCCTCCACCGTTCGTCAATTCACCCCTCCACTTT. The chain combines TRBV4-1 with TRBJ1-6, with unresolved D. CDR1 and CDR2 from the germline V gene are MGHRA and YSYEKL. This CDR3 spans 15 amino acids. Trimming cost V 6 bases and J 7 bases, with 16 bases left between them.

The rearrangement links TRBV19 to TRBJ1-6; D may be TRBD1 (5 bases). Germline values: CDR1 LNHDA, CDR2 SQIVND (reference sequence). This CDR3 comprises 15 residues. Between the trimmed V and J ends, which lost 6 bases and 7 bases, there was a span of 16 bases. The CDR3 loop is CASRGSRDGNSPLHF. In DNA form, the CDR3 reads TGTGCCAGTAGAGGATCCCGGGACGGAAATTCACCCCTCCACTTT. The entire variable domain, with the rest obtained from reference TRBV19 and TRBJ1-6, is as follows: DGGITQSPKYLFRKEGQNVTLSCEQNLNHDAMYWYRQDPGQGLRLIYYSQIVNDFQKGDIAEGYSVSREKKESFPLTVTSAQKNPTAFYLCASRGSRDGNSPLHFGNGTRLTVT.

The CDR3 region has the DNA TGTGCCAGCAGTCACGGGACGGATGAAAAACTGTTTTTT. Translating gives CASSHGTDEKLFF. The V and J genes are TRBV9 and TRBJ1-4; D perhaps matches TRBD1 (5 bases). The germline gives CDR1 SGDLS, CDR2 YYNGEE. V lost 5 bases and J lost 6, with 11 bases in between. This CDR3 has 13 residues.

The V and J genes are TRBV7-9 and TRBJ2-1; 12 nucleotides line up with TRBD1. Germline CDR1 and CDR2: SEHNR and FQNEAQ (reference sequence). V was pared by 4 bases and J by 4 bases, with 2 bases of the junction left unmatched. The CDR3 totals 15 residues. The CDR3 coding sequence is TGTGCCAGCAGCTCGGGACAGGGGGCGTACAATGAGCAGTTCTTC. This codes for CASSSGQGAYNEQFF.

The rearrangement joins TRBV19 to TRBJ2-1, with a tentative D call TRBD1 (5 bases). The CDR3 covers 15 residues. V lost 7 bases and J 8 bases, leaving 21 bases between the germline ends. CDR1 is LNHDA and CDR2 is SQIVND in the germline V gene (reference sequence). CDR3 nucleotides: TGTGCCAGTACCACTGTGTGGGCAGGGAACGATGAGCAGTTCTTC. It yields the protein CASTTVWAGNDEQFF.

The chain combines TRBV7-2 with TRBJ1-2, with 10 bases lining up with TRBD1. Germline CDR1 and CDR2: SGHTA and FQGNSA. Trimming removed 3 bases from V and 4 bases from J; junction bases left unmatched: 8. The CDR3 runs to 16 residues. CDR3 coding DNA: TGTGCCAGCAGCTTGGCGGGACAGGGGTTGTTCTATGGCTACACCTTC. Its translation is CASSLAGQGLFYGYTF.

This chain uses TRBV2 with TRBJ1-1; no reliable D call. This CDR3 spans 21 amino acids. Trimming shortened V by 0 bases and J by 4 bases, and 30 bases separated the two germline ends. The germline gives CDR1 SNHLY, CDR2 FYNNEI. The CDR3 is CASSEADRALLKGRLGTEAFF. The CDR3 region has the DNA TGTGCCAGCAGTGAAGCGGATAGGGCGCTCCTAAAAGGGAGGTTGGGCACTGAAGCTTTCTTT. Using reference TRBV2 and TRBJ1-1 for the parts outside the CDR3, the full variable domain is EPEVTQTPSHQVTQMGQEVILRCVPISNHLYFYWYRQILGQKVEFLVSFYNNEISEKSEIFDDQFSVERPDGSNFTLKIRSTKLEDSAMYFCASSEADRALLKGRLGTEAFFGQGTRLTVV.

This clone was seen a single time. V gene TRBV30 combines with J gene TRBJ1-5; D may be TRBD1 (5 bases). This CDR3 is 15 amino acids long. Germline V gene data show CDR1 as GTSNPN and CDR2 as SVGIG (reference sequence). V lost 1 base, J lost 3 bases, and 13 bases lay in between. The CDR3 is CAWSGPGLFNQPQHF. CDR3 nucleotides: TGTGCCTGGAGTGGGCCGGGACTGTTCAATCAGCCCCAGCATTTT.

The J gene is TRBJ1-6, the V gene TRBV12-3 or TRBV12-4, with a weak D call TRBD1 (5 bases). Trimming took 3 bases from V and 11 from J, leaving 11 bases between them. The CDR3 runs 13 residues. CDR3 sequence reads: CASSLGGTTPLHF. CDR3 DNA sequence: TGTGCCAGCAGTTTGGGAGGGACCACACCCCTCCACTTT.

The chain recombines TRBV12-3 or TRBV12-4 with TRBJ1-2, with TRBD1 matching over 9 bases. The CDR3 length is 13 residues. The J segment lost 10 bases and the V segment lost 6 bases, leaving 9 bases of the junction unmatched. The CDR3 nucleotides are TGTGCCAGCAGCTCCGGGACAGGGCGTGACTACACCTTC. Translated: CASSSGTGRDYTF.